One and the same sample provided the 32 T cell receptor beta chains below, sequenced in a study of T cells expressing NK-cell markers. With the 5' RACE reads reprocessed, TCRdb shows one record per CDR3 protein and no DNA. The table gives around 280,000 distinct CDR3 sequences; the top ten clones make up about 0.4% of it. The specimen was blood T cells: a sorted CD56 or NKG2C T cell subset, CD4+ or CD8+ T cells, or bulk PBMC T cells (not recorded which). The source is a man aged 18 to 29 in good health.

V is TRBV7-2 and J is TRBJ2-3. Germline CDR1 reads SGHTA; CDR2 reads FQGNSA. CDR3 length equals 12 residues. CDR3 sequence reads: CASSPAVRMQYF. Full variable domain (remainder filled in from reference TRBV7-2 and TRBJ2-3): GAGVSQSPSNKVTEKGKDVELRCDPISGHTALYWYRQSLGQGLEFLIYFQGNSAPDKSGLPSDRFSAERTGGSVSTLTIQRTQQEDSAVYLCASSPAVRMQYFGPGTRLTVL.

V is TRBV20-1 and J is TRBJ1-4. The CDR3 contains 14 residues. Germline V gives CDR1 DFQATT, CDR2 SNEGSKA (reference sequence). The CDR3 loop reads CSARDIRSNEKLFF.

The CDR3 reads CSAPLLAALTDTQYF. The gene calls are TRBV20-1 and TRBJ2-3; TCRdb designates TRBD2, a call that cannot be tested without DNA. Germline V CDR1 and CDR2: DFQATT, SNEGSKA (reference sequence). The CDR3 runs 15 residues.

V usage is TRBV5-4 and J usage is TRBJ2-7. This CDR3 contains 14 residues. Germline V gene lookup returns CDR1 SGHNT and CDR2 YYREEE (reference sequence). CDR3 amino acids: CASSLYGSMGEQYF.

The chain joins TRBV23-1 to TRBJ2-2. TRBV23-1 is annotated as an ORF whose role is uncertain. This CDR3 has 14 residues. This chain's CDR3 is CASSTQREPGELFF.

The chain links TRBV7-2 to TRBJ2-5. In germline, CDR1 is SGHTA, CDR2 FQGNSA. This CDR3 comprises 15 residues. Here the CDR3 reads CASSLVEGFQETQYF.

V is TRBV10-1 and J is TRBJ1-1. This CDR3 region has 13 residues. Germline V gives CDR1 WNHNN, CDR2 SYGVQD (reference sequence). CDR3 protein: CASRLGFDTEAFF.

The J gene is TRBJ2-1, the V gene TRBV18. This CDR3 spans 16 amino acids. CDR1 is KGHSH, CDR2 LQKENI, per germline. Here the CDR3 reads CASSGTHRGSYNEQSF.

This sequence joins TRBV5-1 and TRBJ2-1; TCRdb's assignment of TRBD2 cannot be checked, as there is no DNA. This CDR3 has 16 amino acids. Germline CDR1 and CDR2: SGHRS and YFSETQ. CDR3 region: CASSSLGGRGYNEQFF. Supplemented by reference TRBV5-1 and TRBJ2-1, the full variable domain reads KAGVTQTPRYLIKTRGQQVTLSCSPISGHRSVSWYQQTPGQGLQFLFEYFSETQRNKGNFPGRFSGRQFSNSRSEMNVSTLELGDSALYLCASSSLGGRGYNEQFFGPGTRLTVL.

The CDR3 here is CASSLKGREGWNEQFF. This chain connects TRBV7-2 to TRBJ2-1; TCRdb's assignment of TRBD2 cannot be checked, as there is no DNA. The germline gives CDR1 SGHTA, CDR2 FQGNSA. The CDR3 extends over 16 amino acids.

This chain uses TRBV5-4 with TRBJ1-6; the D gene TCRdb calls, TRBD1, cannot be checked with no DNA. This CDR3 is 16 amino acids long. Germline V lookup: CDR1 SGHNT, CDR2 YYREEE (reference sequence). Here the CDR3 reads CASSLAGTLRNSPLHF.

The chain carries TRBV6-1 and TRBJ1-1; absent DNA, TCRdb's TRBD1 call cannot be checked. The CDR3 has 15 amino acids. Germline V CDR1 and CDR2: MNHNS, SASEGT. The CDR3 protein is CASSTAGGRSTEAFF.

The chain carries TRBV29-1 and TRBJ1-2; TCRdb names TRBD1, which stays unverified in the absence of DNA. The CDR3 contains 13 residues. Germline V gene data show CDR1 as SQVTM and CDR2 as ANQGSEA. CDR3: CSVETDRERGYTF.

The CDR3 protein is CASRPVPPRTDTQYF. This sequence joins TRBV5-1 and TRBJ2-3; TCRdb reports TRBD1, a call that lacks DNA to check it against. This CDR3 is built from 15 residues. Germline values: CDR1 SGHRS, CDR2 YFSETQ.

The chain carries TRBV6-2 or TRBV6-3 and TRBJ2-7. Per germline, CDR1 MNHEY and CDR2 SVGEGT. This CDR3 has 14 residues. CDR3 region: CASSPGFSSYEQYF.

The chain has TRBV6-5 and TRBJ1-1; TCRdb picks TRBD1, but there is no DNA to check that call. Germline V gives CDR1 MNHEY, CDR2 SVGAGI. The CDR3 is made up of 13 amino acids. The CDR3 loop reads CASSYLGQGAAFF.

The V and J genes are TRBV6-1 and TRBJ1-1; TCRdb designates TRBD1, a call that cannot be tested without DNA. Per germline, CDR1 MNHNS and CDR2 SASEGT. The CDR3 runs to 15 residues. The CDR3 region is CASIFPGQRNTEAFF.

The chain couples TRBV18 to TRBJ2-1; TCRdb names TRBD1, which stays unverified in the absence of DNA. The CDR3 totals 14 residues. The germline V gene encodes CDR1 KGHSH and CDR2 LQKENI. CDR3 amino acids: CASSPSTGGNEQFF.

The chain links TRBV28 to TRBJ2-1; TCRdb's D call of TRBD2 is untestable without DNA. The CDR3 loop spans 14 amino acids. Germline CDR1 reads MDHEN; CDR2 reads SYDVKM. The CDR3 is CASSHGEWNNEQFF. Based on the CDR3 plus reference TRBV28 and TRBJ2-1, the full variable domain is DVKVTQSSRYLVKRTGEKVFLECVQDMDHENMFWYRQDPGLGLRLIYFSYDVKMKEKGDIPEGYSVSREKKERFSLILESASTNQTSMYLCASSHGEWNNEQFFGPGTRLTVL.

The CDR3: CASSPRAMGGAQTPYEQYF. The gene calls are TRBV18 and TRBJ2-7; TCRdb's assignment of TRBD1 cannot be checked, as there is no DNA. CDR1 and CDR2 from the germline V gene are KGHSH and LQKENI. The CDR3 length is 19 residues.

CDR3: CASSLVRLGGYNEQFF. The chain is built from TRBV7-9 and TRBJ2-1; TCRdb lists TRBD2, though no DNA is available to test this call. The CDR3 extends over 16 amino acids. Germline lookup yields CDR1 SEHNR and CDR2 FQNEAQ (reference sequence).

The chain is built from TRBV10-3 and TRBJ2-1; TCRdb designates TRBD2, a call that cannot be tested without DNA. The germline V gene encodes CDR1 ENHRY and CDR2 SYGVKD. The CDR3 totals 14 residues. CDR3 residues: CAIGQAGLNYEQFF.

The V gene is TRBV29-1, the J gene TRBJ2-3; TCRdb's D call, TRBD2, is unchecked because there is no DNA. This CDR3 contains 13 residues. CDR1 SQVTM and CDR2 ANQGSEA come from the germline V gene. The CDR3 loop reads CSDDPGPIHSQYF.

This rearrangement joins TRBV4-1 to TRBJ1-5; TCRdb calls TRBD1, which cannot be checked without DNA. Germline values: CDR1 MGHRA, CDR2 YSYEKL. The CDR3 covers 14 residues. CDR3 loop: CASTTGGFGQPQHF.

The chain combines TRBV10-3 with TRBJ1-5; TCRdb returns TRBD1, unconfirmable since there is no DNA. This CDR3 region has 13 residues. Germline V CDR1 and CDR2: ENHRY, SYGVKD. The CDR3 region is CAIGTGGDQPQHF.

The chain has TRBV18 and TRBJ1-3; with no DNA, the TCRdb D assignment of TRBD1 cannot be verified. CDR3 length: 16 amino acids. From germline, CDR1 is KGHSH and CDR2 LQKENI. CDR3 region: CASSPQDSSTGNTIYF.

The V and J genes are TRBV20-1 and TRBJ2-7. The length of the CDR3 is 14 residues. CDR1 and CDR2 (germline): DFQATT, SNEGSKA (reference sequence). CDR3 sequence reads: CSARSLAVSYEQYF.

The rearrangement links TRBV7-6 to TRBJ2-3; TCRdb selects TRBD2, and the lack of DNA leaves this call unchecked. Germline CDR1 and CDR2: SGHVS and FNYEAQ. The CDR3 consists of 19 residues. The CDR3 sequence is CASSLDGLAGGSGADTQYF.

CDR3 sequence: CASSLPLGSSGNEQYF. The V gene is TRBV7-2, the J gene TRBJ2-7; TCRdb picks TRBD2, but there is no DNA to check that call. This CDR3 contains 16 residues. Germline assignment: CDR1 SGHTA and CDR2 FQGNSA. The variable domain in full, with the rest retrieved from reference TRBV7-2 and TRBJ2-7, is GAGVSQSPSNKVTEKGKDVELRCDPISGHTALYWYRQSLGQGLEFLIYFQGNSAPDKSGLPSDRFSAERTGGSVSTLTIQRTQQEDSAVYLCASSLPLGSSGNEQYFGPGTRLTVT.

The rearrangement uses TRBV10-3 and TRBJ2-5. The CDR3 consists of 14 residues. Germline V gene lookup returns CDR1 ENHRY and CDR2 SYGVKD. CDR3 loop: CASQSRDTGETQYF.

This chain joins TRBV19 and TRBJ2-7; the D call from TCRdb, TRBD1, cannot be confirmed without DNA. Germline CDR1 LNHDA, CDR2 SQIVND (reference sequence). The CDR3 extends over 15 amino acids. The CDR3 spells CASSSPGQGAYEQYF.

The rearrangement joins TRBV29-1 to TRBJ1-2; TCRdb picks TRBD1, but there is no DNA to check that call. This CDR3 comprises 15 residues. CDR1 and CDR2 (germline): SQVTM, ANQGSEA. The CDR3 loop reads CSVEDIDRGLYGYTF.